These 26 T cell receptor beta chains were sequenced from one sample in a study of shared clonotypes between healthy human individuals. Clones were read by immunoSEQ multiplex PCR, and TCRdb kept only the in-frame ones, dropping some. The sample records over 2 million clones, roughly 94% being singletons. The sequencing input was naive CD4+ T cells sorted from blood. Subset: CD45RA+ positively selected. The receptors originated from a man aged 18-30 years in good health.

This clone has a single count. The chain joins TRBV18 to TRBJ2-7, with D maybe TRBD1 (5 bases). The CDR3 loop spans 11 amino acids. The V end lost 4 bases, the J end lost 7 bases, and 8 bases lay between the germline ends. Germline CDR1 reads KGHSH; CDR2 reads LQKENI. Here the CDR3 reads CASSLRQEQYF. The CDR3 region has the DNA TGTGCCAGCTCACTTCGACAGGAGCAGTACTTC.

The chain uses TRBV5-1 and TRBJ2-7, with D tentatively TRBD2 (6 bases). Trimming left V 2 bases short and J 0 bases short, with 12 bases between. Germline-derived CDR1 and CDR2 are SGHRS and YFSETQ. This CDR3 region has 15 residues. Written as DNA, the CDR3 is TGCGCCAGCAGCTTCAGCGGGCGAAGCTCCTACGAGCAGTACTTC. Encoded protein: CASSFSGRSSYEQYF.

The genes are TRBV29-1 and TRBJ2-3; D possibly corresponds to TRBD1 (5 bases). The V end lost 3 bases, the J end lost 1 base, and 8 bases lay between the germline ends. The CDR3 totals 13 residues. The germline CDR1 and CDR2 sequences are SQVTM and ANQGSEA. CDR3 bases: TGCAGCGTTGACCCCAGGGGCACAGATACGCAGTATTTT. It specifies CSVDPRGTDTQYF.

CDR3 residues: CASSISGSAYGYTF. In DNA form, the CDR3 reads TGTGCCAGTAGTATTAGCGGTTCGGCCTATGGCTACACCTTC. V is TRBV19 and J is TRBJ1-2; D not resolved. V lost 3 bases, J lost 4 bases, and 12 bases lay in between. The CDR3 is made up of 14 amino acids. The germline gives CDR1 LNHDA, CDR2 SQIVND (reference sequence).

This chain uses TRBV5-4 with TRBJ2-5, with D unresolved. This CDR3 has 13 residues. Germline loops: CDR1 SGHNT, CDR2 YYREEE (reference sequence). V was clipped by 0 bases and J by 5 bases, with 8 bases between them. CDR3: CASSLAQSETQYF. CDR3 bases: TGTGCCAGCAGCTTGGCTCAATCGGAGACCCAGTACTTC.

The rearrangement links TRBV9 to TRBJ2-2; 7 bases line up with TRBD2. This CDR3 has 15 residues. V trimming: 2 bases; J trimming: 5 bases; junction bases outside the gene matches: 6. The germline gives CDR1 SGDLS, CDR2 YYNGEE. CDR3 in amino acids: CASSVLGGKTGELFF. The DNA for the CDR3 is TGTGCCAGCAGCGTTTTGGGAGGGAAGACCGGGGAGCTGTTTTTT.

The rearrangement links TRBV5-1 to TRBJ2-1, with D possibly being TRBD2 (6 bases). Trimming took off 2 bases at V and 3 bases at J, with 12 bases between the two ends. The length of the CDR3 is 15 residues. Germline-derived CDR1 and CDR2 are SGHRS and YFSETQ. CDR3 nucleotides: TGCGCCAGCAGCTTTGGCGGGGCGAACTACAATGAGCAGTTCTTC. It codes for CASSFGGANYNEQFF.

J is TRBJ2-2 and V is TRBV19, with D perhaps TRBD1 (6 bases). Germline V lookup: CDR1 LNHDA, CDR2 SQIVND (reference sequence). CDR3 length equals 12 residues. Trimming cost V 5 bases and J 6 bases, with 7 bases left between them. The CDR3 spells CASSPGAGELFF. DNA for the CDR3: TGTGCCAGTAGTCCAGGGGCCGGGGAGCTGTTTTTT.

This chain uses TRBV30 with TRBJ2-5; D might be TRBD2 (6 bases). The CDR3 has 15 residues. Trimming took 0 bases from V and 10 from J, leaving 21 bases between them. Germline CDR1 is GTSNPN and CDR2 is SVGIG (reference sequence). The CDR3 nucleotides are TGTGCCTGGAGTGTAAGGGGTAGCGGATATCCGAACCAGTACTTC. Its translation is CAWSVRGSGYPNQYF.

In regard to this clone: The same CDR3 arises from other DNA sequences in this sample as well. The rearrangement uses TRBV28 and TRBJ1-1; D is unclear. The CDR3 is 13 amino acids. CDR1 is MDHEN and CDR2 is SYDVKM in the germline V gene. V was pared by 5 bases and J by 1 base, with 8 bases between. The CDR3 DNA is TGTGCCAGCAGTGAGACGGGGAACACTGAAGCTTTCTTT. Protein product: CASSETGNTEAFF.

The CDR3 sequence: CASSRGPNSGNTIYF. The CDR3 bases are TGTGCCAGCAGTCGCGGACCGAACTCTGGAAACACCATATATTTT. The chain has TRBV6-5 and TRBJ1-3; the D is unclear. V was clipped by 5 bases and J by 0 bases, with 11 bases between them. Germline CDR1 reads MNHEY; CDR2 reads SVGAGI. This CDR3 spans 15 amino acids.

This clone showed up just once. The V call is TRBV7-9, the J call TRBJ1-3; D is uncertain. The CDR3 extends over 14 amino acids. V dropped 5 bases and J dropped 2 bases, with 10 bases sitting between them. CDR1 and CDR2 from the germline V gene are SEHNR and FQNEAQ (reference sequence). In DNA form, the CDR3 reads TGTGCCAGCAGCCCTTCCGGAGCTGGAAACACCATATATTTT. Translating it yields CASSPSGAGNTIYF.

The rearrangement links TRBV6-5 to TRBJ2-5; D remains ambiguous. CDR3 size: 13 residues. V was cut by 2 bases and J by 2 bases, with 6 bases left in between. The germline CDR1 and CDR2 sequences are MNHEY and SVGAGI. The CDR3 is CASSYVSQETQYF. The CDR3 DNA reads TGTGCCAGCAGTTACGTATCGCAAGAGACCCAGTACTTC.

The chain joins TRBV19 to TRBJ1-1, with 7 positions matching TRBD1. The CDR3 extends over 15 amino acids. The germline V gene has CDR1 LNHDA and CDR2 SQIVND (reference sequence). J was trimmed by 1 base and V by 4 bases; bases with no gene match: 6. The CDR3 nucleotides are TGTGCCAGTAGTACGTCCGGGACAGCGAACACTGAAGCTTTCTTT. Protein product: CASSTSGTANTEAFF. The full variable domain, its missing parts supplied by reference TRBV19 and TRBJ1-1, is DGGITQSPKYLFRKEGQNVTLSCEQNLNHDAMYWYRQDPGQGLRLIYYSQIVNDFQKGDIAEGYSVSREKKESFPLTVTSAQKNPTAFYLCASSTSGTANTEAFFGQGTRLTVV.

The chain employs TRBV27 and TRBJ2-4, with D possibly TRBD2 on 6 matching bases. The length of the CDR3 is 13 residues. V gave up 5 bases and J gave up 6 bases, with 11 bases separating them. Germline CDR1 reads MNHEY; CDR2 reads SMNVEV (reference sequence). The CDR3 reads CASSPREANIQYF. The CDR3 bases are TGTGCCAGCAGTCCGAGGGAGGCAAACATTCAGTACTTC.

About this clone itself: Different DNA sequences within this sample yield the same CDR3. The CDR3 nucleotides read TGTGCCATCAGTGATGGCAGTAATGAAAAACTGTTTTTT. The encoded protein is CAISDGSNEKLFF. The V and J genes are TRBV10-3 and TRBJ1-4, with D unclear. CDR1 is ENHRY, CDR2 SYGVKD, per germline. This CDR3 has 13 residues. V gave up 3 bases and J gave up 4 bases, with 6 bases separating them.

The chain couples TRBV18 to TRBJ1-6; 8 bases align to TRBD1. This CDR3 has 16 amino acids. V shed 6 bases and J 7 bases; nucleotides not matched to a gene: 11. Per the germline V gene, CDR1 is KGHSH and CDR2 is LQKENI. Written as DNA, the CDR3 is TGTGCCAGCTCGGCCCTTCAGGGGGCCGGAAATTCACCCCTCCACTTT. This translates into CASSALQGAGNSPLHF.

This sequence joins TRBV7-2 and TRBJ1-6; D might be TRBD1 (6 bases). CDR3 length: 12 residues. Germline V gives CDR1 SGHTA, CDR2 FQGNSA. Trimming removed 5 bases from V and 13 bases from J, with 12 bases in between. The CDR3: CASSVQGLPLHF. In DNA form, the CDR3 reads TGTGCCAGCAGCGTACAGGGCTTGCCCCTCCACTTT.

This clone was found once. The same CDR3 arises from other DNA sequences in this sample as well. The rearrangement joins TRBV18 to TRBJ1-1; the D is unclear. The V gene's germline CDR1 is KGHSH and CDR2 LQKENI. V was shortened by 6 bases and J by 0 bases, with 8 bases between the two germline ends. This CDR3 is 13 amino acids long. DNA of the CDR3: TGTGCCAGCTCTCCCCTGTTGAACACTGAAGCTTTCTTT. Protein: CASSPLLNTEAFF.

This chain uses TRBV6-6 with TRBJ1-6, with a possible D match to TRBD1 (6 bases). V was clipped by 6 bases and J by 16 bases, with 13 bases between them. The CDR3 is 11 amino acids. Looked up from germline, CDR1 is MNHNY and CDR2 is SVGAGI (reference sequence). The CDR3 nucleotides are TGTGCCAGCAGCTCGGACAGACTACTCCACTTT. Amino acid sequence: CASSSDRLLHF.

In the case of this clone: Different DNA sequences within this sample yield the same CDR3. The chain couples TRBV2 to TRBJ2-7, with D unclear. V lost 5 bases, J lost 1 base, and 6 bases lay in between. The CDR3 is 12 residues long. CDR1 is SNHLY and CDR2 is FYNNEI in the germline V gene. CDR3 DNA: TGTGCCAGCAGTACTGGGTCCTACGAGCAGTACTTC. Protein sequence: CASSTGSYEQYF.

The V gene is TRBV6-1, the J gene TRBJ1-2; D is unresolved. This CDR3 region has 11 residues. Germline assignment: CDR1 MNHNS and CDR2 SASEGT. V dropped 8 bases and J dropped 4 bases, with 8 bases sitting between them. The CDR3 nucleotides read TGTGCCAGCGCGTGGGTCTATGGCTACACCTTC. Its translation is CASAWVYGYTF.

The chain combines TRBV30 with TRBJ2-6; weak D call: TRBD1 (6 bases). Per the germline V gene, CDR1 is GTSNPN and CDR2 is SVGIG (reference sequence). The CDR3 contains 16 residues. V lost 8 bases, J lost 4 bases, and 21 bases lay in between. The CDR3 DNA reads as TGTGCCAAAAGGGACAAACCATACGGGGGGGCCAACGTCCTGACTTTC. Amino acids: CAKRDKPYGGANVLTF.

The CDR3 loop is CASKTGIFSNQPQHF. The CDR3 DNA is TGTGCCAGCAAGACAGGGATATTTAGCAATCAGCCCCAGCATTTT. The chain carries TRBV27 and TRBJ1-5, with 7 positions matching TRBD1. Germline values: CDR1 MNHEY, CDR2 SMNVEV (reference sequence). The V gene end was trimmed by 7 bases and the J gene end by 0 bases; junction bases not matched to a gene: 6. The CDR3 totals 15 residues.

This clone was counted a single time. The chain uses TRBV4-2 and TRBJ2-5, with 8 bases that match TRBD2. V shed 0 bases and J 6 bases; nucleotides not matched to a gene: 3. The CDR3 covers 14 residues. Germline CDR1 reads LGHNA; CDR2 reads YNFKEQ. The chain's CDR3 is CASSQDPGGQTQYF. Here the CDR3 DNA reads TGTGCCAGCAGCCAAGATCCGGGGGGGCAGACCCAGTACTTC.

This clone was seen just once. The chain links TRBV19 to TRBJ2-6, with D tentatively TRBD1 (5 bases). The CDR3 is made up of 17 amino acids. Trimming cost V 3 bases and J 2 bases, with 14 bases left between them. Germline V gives CDR1 LNHDA, CDR2 SQIVND (reference sequence). The CDR3 DNA reads as TGTGCCAGTAGTATTCTGTTAGGGGTTCCTGGGGCCAACGTCCTGACTTTC. The encoded protein is CASSILLGVPGANVLTF. The entire variable domain, with the rest obtained from reference TRBV19 and TRBJ2-6, is as follows: DGGITQSPKYLFRKEGQNVTLSCEQNLNHDAMYWYRQDPGQGLRLIYYSQIVNDFQKGDIAEGYSVSREKKESFPLTVTSAQKNPTAFYLCASSILLGVPGANVLTFGAGSRLTVL.